The 15 T cell receptor beta chains listed next were all sequenced from one sample in a study of identifying expanded T cells in peripheral blood. The protocol was immunoSEQ multiplex PCR, while the TCRdb copy is restricted to in-frame clones and leaves out a portion. This table has approximately 110,000 clones, 80% to 90% appearing once. Sequences were obtained from blood. Source of these receptors: a person aged 18 to 70 in good health.

The rearrangement uses TRBV15 and TRBJ2-2; D may be TRBD2 (6 bases). Germline V gives CDR1 LNHNV, CDR2 YYDKDF (reference sequence). The CDR3 contains 15 residues. V dropped 4 bases and J dropped 3 bases, with 12 bases sitting between them. DNA of the CDR3: TGTGCCACCAGCACGGGACTTGACCACACCGGGGAGCTGTTTTTT. Translation: CATSTGLDHTGELFF.

The genes are TRBV11-2 and TRBJ2-5; D call uncertain. CDR1 is SGHAT, CDR2 FQNNGV, per germline. The ends were cut back, 1 base at V and 1 base at J, with 4 bases in the middle. The CDR3 runs to 13 residues. The CDR3 coding sequence is TGTGCCAGCAGCTTAGCTGCCCAAGAGACCCAGTACTTC. This codes for CASSLAAQETQYF.

CDR3 bases: TGTGCCTGGAGGCTTACTGGGACAGGCCGCTATGGCTACACCTTC. As protein: CAWRLTGTGRYGYTF. The chain employs TRBV30 and TRBJ1-2; 8 bases agree with TRBD1. CDR1 and CDR2 (germline): GTSNPN, SVGIG (reference sequence). The CDR3 length is 15 residues. J was trimmed by 4 bases and V by 3 bases; bases with no gene match: 10.

This sequence joins TRBV4-3 and TRBJ2-3, with TRBD2 identical over 7 bases. J was trimmed by 1 base and V by 0 bases; bases with no gene match: 4. The CDR3 sequence is 16 residues long. Germline V gene lookup returns CDR1 LGHNA and CDR2 YSLEER. The CDR3 coding sequence is TGCGCCAGCAGCCAAGATGGCGGGGGAGGCACAGATACGCAGTATTTT. This translates into CASSQDGGGGTDTQYF.

This sequence joins TRBV19 and TRBJ2-2; 8 bases match TRBD2. Trimming took 3 bases from V and 6 from J; bases not matched to a gene: 0. CDR3 length equals 13 residues. Germline V CDR1 and CDR2: LNHDA, SQIVND (reference sequence). Here the CDR3 DNA reads TGTGCCAGTAGTATTAGCGGGGCCGGGGAGCTGTTTTTT. This codes for CASSISGAGELFF.

V gene TRBV7-8 combines with J gene TRBJ2-3; D may be TRBD2 (5 bases). Per the germline V gene, CDR1 is SGHVS and CDR2 is FQNEAQ. The CDR3 spans 15 residues. Trimming took off 5 bases at V and 6 bases at J, with 18 bases between the two ends. Here the CDR3 DNA reads TGTGCCAGCAGCCTGGCGGGCGTGGTCTCGGATACGCAGTATTTT. Translating gives CASSLAGVVSDTQYF.

The chain recombines TRBV4-3 with TRBJ1-4, with D unresolved. Between the trimmed V and J ends, which lost 4 bases and 1 base, there was a span of 7 bases. This CDR3 is built from 14 residues. The germline CDR1 and CDR2 sequences are LGHNA and YSLEER. This CDR3 is CASSRSGTNEKLFF. In nucleotides, the CDR3 is TGCGCCAGCAGCCGGTCCGGAACTAATGAAAAACTGTTTTTT.

The J gene is TRBJ2-5, the V gene TRBV7-2; no clear D. The germline V and J ends were trimmed by 5 bases and 1 base, with 11 bases remaining between them. The length of the CDR3 is 14 residues. The germline V gene encodes CDR1 SGHTA and CDR2 FQGNSA. The CDR3 DNA follows: TGTGCCAGCAGCCTCGACTGGGCCCAAGAGACCCAGTACTTC. It specifies CASSLDWAQETQYF.

The chain couples TRBV19 to TRBJ1-2; maybe TRBD1 (6 bases). This CDR3 contains 16 residues. Germline lookup yields CDR1 LNHDA and CDR2 SQIVND (reference sequence). Trimming took off 3 bases at V and 4 bases at J, with 18 bases between the two ends. The CDR3 nucleotides are TGTGCCAGTAGTATTGGGGGGGCAGGGGTCGGCTATGGCTACACCTTC. This gives the protein CASSIGGAGVGYGYTF.

This clone was counted between two and nine times. This chain uses TRBV11-2 with TRBJ2-3, with no clear D. This CDR3 comprises 11 residues. V was shortened by 11 bases and J by 1 base, with 7 bases between the two germline ends. The germline CDR1 and CDR2 sequences are SGHAT and FQNNGV. The CDR3 loop reads CACRRTDTQYF. DNA of the CDR3: TGTGCCTGCCGACGCACAGATACGCAGTATTTT.

The rearrangement uses TRBV7-8 and TRBJ2-1; a weak D match, TRBD1 (5 bases). Per germline, CDR1 SGHVS and CDR2 FQNEAQ. The CDR3 loop spans 16 amino acids. V was clipped by 0 bases and J by 1 base, with 10 bases between them. The DNA of the CDR3 is TGTGCCAGCAGCTTAGCAGGGGCCGGTTCCTACAATGAGCAGTTCTTC. As protein: CASSLAGAGSYNEQFF.

The J gene is TRBJ1-5, the V gene TRBV6-1; 7 nucleotides align to TRBD1. CDR1 is MNHNS and CDR2 is SASEGT in the germline V gene. The J segment lost 3 bases and the V segment lost 4 bases, leaving 9 bases of the junction unmatched. The CDR3 has 16 residues. DNA of the CDR3: TGTGCCAGCAGTGGGAACGACAGGGTTAACAATCAGCCCCAGCATTTT. Its protein is CASSGNDRVNNQPQHF.

V is TRBV7-8 and J is TRBJ2-5, with D uncertain. Trimming pared 5 bases from V and 1 base from J, leaving 14 bases between. Germline V gene lookup returns CDR1 SGHVS and CDR2 FQNEAQ. The CDR3 runs to 15 residues. CDR3 coding DNA: TGTGCCAGCAGCCTTGACATGGGCTTCCAAGAGACCCAGTACTTC. It is translated as CASSLDMGFQETQYF.

The chain employs TRBV5-8 and TRBJ2-3, with a tentative D call TRBD2 (7 bases). In germline, CDR1 is SGHTS, CDR2 YDEGEE. The CDR3 is 15 residues long. V shed 0 bases and J shed 5 bases, with 13 bases lying between them. CDR3 sequence reads: CASSLAGGPGDTQYF. The CDR3 region has the DNA TGTGCCAGCAGCTTGGCCGGGGGGCCCGGAGATACGCAGTATTTT.

In regard to this clone: Sequence at one end of the junction differs from germline and may be a read error. J is TRBJ2-7 and V is TRBV5-5; TRBD2 is a possible D gene (5 bases). The CDR3 extends over 15 amino acids. CDR1 SGHKS and CDR2 YYEKEE come from the germline V gene (reference sequence). The CDR3 nucleotides are TGCGCCAGCAGCCAAGTGGGCAGCGGAGCCTACGAGCAGTACTTC. Translation gives CASSQVGSGAYEQYF.